The 30 T cell receptor beta chains reported below all come from one sample, sequenced in a study of breast tumors, draining lymph nodes, adjacent tissues. TCRdb recomputed calls from the multiplex PCR reads with MiXCR, one row per CDR3 protein. The sample contains more than 20,000 distinct CDR3 sequences, roughly 55% of which appear only once. Sequenced sample: breast tumor tissue. These TCRs come from a female donor with breast cancer. Some clones in this sample may be carry-over from other donors' samples.

This clonotype appeared once. The chain uses TRBV24-1 and TRBJ2-6; 12 bases line up with TRBD1. The V gene end was trimmed by 4 bases and the J gene end by 3 bases; junction bases not matched to a gene: 3. CDR3 length: 17 residues. Germline V gives CDR1 KGHDR, CDR2 SFDVKD. The CDR3 reads CATSDGTGGFGANVLTF. DNA for the CDR3: TGTGCCACCAGTGACGGGACAGGGGGCTTTGGGGCCAACGTCCTGACTTTC.

The chain recombines TRBV19 with TRBJ2-1, with D perhaps matching TRBD2 (5 bases). Trimming removed 6 bases at V and 10 bases at J, with 19 bases between. Germline V gives CDR1 LNHDA, CDR2 SQIVND (reference sequence). The CDR3 is made up of 14 amino acids. CDR3 nucleotides: TGTGCCAGTAGCCCGGGGTATGGGAGACTGGAGCAGTTCTTC. It specifies CASSPGYGRLEQFF. Looking up the rest from reference TRBV19 and TRBJ2-1 gives the full variable domain: DGGITQSPKYLFRKEGQNVTLSCEQNLNHDAMYWYRQDPGQGLRLIYYSQIVNDFQKGDIAEGYSVSREKKESFPLTVTSAQKNPTAFYLCASSPGYGRLEQFFGPGTRLTVL.

V gene TRBV7-2 combines with J gene TRBJ1-1; no firm D call. Germline V gene data show CDR1 as SGHTA and CDR2 as FQGNSA. Trimming took 1 base from V and 4 from J, leaving 10 bases between them. CDR3 length: 14 residues. CDR3 loop: CASSLGARTTEAFF. The CDR3 DNA follows: TGTGCCAGCAGCTTAGGGGCGAGAACCACTGAAGCTTTCTTT.

This clonotype showed up many times. The junction does not match germline at one end; this may be a read error. The chain is built from TRBV6-5 and TRBJ1-2; no clear D. This CDR3 has 15 residues. Germline V gene lookup returns CDR1 MNHEY and CDR2 SVGAGI. The DNA of the CDR3 is TGTGCCAGCAGTCACTCGGGAGGCATTAACTATGGCTACACCTTC. It codes for CASSHSGGINYGYTF.

There are many counts of this clonotype. The gene calls are TRBV6-6 and TRBJ2-5, with 11 positions matching TRBD2. The CDR3 has 16 residues. Germline CDR1 and CDR2: MNHNY and SVGAGI (reference sequence). The J segment lost 5 bases and the V segment lost 5 bases, leaving 10 bases of the junction unmatched. The CDR3 coding sequence is TGTGCCAGCAGTAGAGGAACTAGCGGGAGATCGGAGACCCAGTACTTC. Translating gives CASSRGTSGRSETQYF.

The CDR3 DNA sequence: TGTGCCAGCAGACAGGACGCTTATAGCTACGAGCAGTACTTC. Translation: CASRQDAYSYEQYF. The gene calls are TRBV2 and TRBJ2-7; the D gene is possibly TRBD1 (5 bases). This CDR3 contains 14 residues. V was shortened by 6 bases and J by 3 bases, with 15 bases between the two germline ends. In germline, CDR1 is SNHLY, CDR2 FYNNEI.

This clonotype was seen only once. The chain joins TRBV2 to TRBJ2-7; 8 bases are a match to TRBD1. Per germline, CDR1 SNHLY and CDR2 FYNNEI. The CDR3 is 14 amino acids. The V segment lost 5 bases and the J segment 2 bases; nucleotides outside the gene matches: 5. CDR3 protein: CASSLDRGPYEQYF. Written as DNA, the CDR3 is TGTGCCAGCAGTCTTGACAGGGGTCCCTACGAGCAGTACTTC. Drawing the rest from reference TRBV2 and TRBJ2-7, the complete variable domain is EPEVTQTPSHQVTQMGQEVILRCVPISNHLYFYWYRQILGQKVEFLVSFYNNEISEKSEIFDDQFSVERPDGSNFTLKIRSTKLEDSAMYFCASSLDRGPYEQYFGPGTRLTVT.

The chain has TRBV7-9 and TRBJ1-6; no reliable D call. Trimming shortened V by 5 bases and J by 9 bases, and 17 bases separated the two germline ends. Germline V gene data show CDR1 as SEHNR and CDR2 as FQNEAQ (reference sequence). There are 15 residues in the CDR3. CDR3 DNA: TGTGCCAGCAGCCCTTCCGGCGGGTTTAGTTCACCCCTCCACTTT. This codes for CASSPSGGFSSPLHF.

This rearrangement joins TRBV10-3 to TRBJ1-2; D may be TRBD1 (5 bases). The germline V gene encodes CDR1 ENHRY and CDR2 SYGVKD. Trimming took off 7 bases at V and 4 bases at J, with 13 bases between the two ends. CDR3 length equals 13 residues. CDR3 region: CAITERGGYGYTF. The CDR3 DNA follows: TGTGCCATCACGGAGCGTGGGGGCTATGGCTACACCTTC.

The chain has TRBV14 and TRBJ2-7; perhaps TRBD1 as D (6 bases). Per germline, CDR1 SGHDN and CDR2 FVKESK. This CDR3 contains 13 residues. Trimming removed 2 bases from V and 7 bases from J, with 12 bases in between. CDR3 loop: CASSQWERGEQYF. The CDR3 DNA sequence: TGTGCCAGCAGCCAATGGGAGAGGGGGGAGCAGTACTTC.

The CDR3 DNA is TGTGCCACCAGTGATTTGCAAGGCGCTGAGCAGTTCTTC. Protein product: CATSDLQGAEQFF. The chain carries TRBV24-1 and TRBJ2-1; D is unclear. Germline V gives CDR1 KGHDR, CDR2 SFDVKD. The CDR3 extends over 13 amino acids. Trimming took 0 bases from V and 9 from J, leaving 8 bases between them.

The chain is built from TRBV24-1 and TRBJ2-2; tentatively, D is TRBD2 (7 bases). V was shortened by 3 bases and J by 6 bases, with 13 bases between the two germline ends. CDR1 is KGHDR, CDR2 SFDVKD, per germline. The length of the CDR3 is 15 residues. CDR3 coding DNA: TGTGCCACCAGTGATGGGGGGGCCTACTCCGGGGAGCTGTTTTTT. Translation: CATSDGGAYSGELFF.

The chain combines TRBV10-3 with TRBJ1-2, with D possibly being TRBD1 (5 bases). Germline values: CDR1 ENHRY, CDR2 SYGVKD. Trimming removed 1 base at V and 4 bases at J, with 7 bases between. This CDR3 comprises 13 residues. CDR3 DNA: TGTGCCATCAGTGAGTTAGACAGCTATGGCTACACCTTC. Protein product: CAISELDSYGYTF.

The V gene is TRBV28, the J gene TRBJ2-7; D not resolved. Germline values: CDR1 MDHEN, CDR2 SYDVKM. The CDR3 covers 12 residues. V shed 6 bases and J shed 4 bases, with 10 bases lying between them. The DNA of the CDR3 is TGTGCCAGCAGATCCTACAGTTACGAGCAGTACTTC. Translation: CASRSYSYEQYF. Full variable domain (outside the CDR3, taken from reference TRBV28 and TRBJ2-7): DVKVTQSSRYLVKRTGEKVFLECVQDMDHENMFWYRQDPGLGLRLIYFSYDVKMKEKGDIPEGYSVSREKKERFSLILESASTNQTSMYLCASRSYSYEQYFGPGTRLTVT.

The table lists this clonotype with many counts. The genes are TRBV5-8 and TRBJ2-2; TRBD1 matches at 9 bases. Germline V gives CDR1 SGHTS, CDR2 YDEGEE. CDR3 length: 16 amino acids. Trimming at V came to 1 base and at J to 4 bases, leaving 5 bases not matched to a gene. The CDR3 reads CASSLYRGHGTGELFF. The CDR3, as DNA: TGTGCCAGCAGCTTGTACAGGGGGCATGGCACCGGGGAGCTGTTTTTT.

This clonotype was found many times. The chain employs TRBV5-4 and TRBJ1-1; TRBD1 matches 9 bases. V lost 3 bases to trimming and J lost 3 bases; unmatched junction nucleotides: 0. Germline CDR1 reads SGHNT; CDR2 reads YYREEE (reference sequence). This CDR3 is built from 13 residues. The CDR3, as DNA: TGTGCCAGCAGCTGGGACAGGGACACTGAAGCTTTCTTT. Protein: CASSWDRDTEAFF.

There are many counts of this clonotype. This may be a read error: a much more frequent sequence differs by one nucleotide. Written as DNA, the CDR3 is TGTGCCAGCAGCTTGGCAAACTACCTCGAGGAGACCCAGCACTTC. Residues: CASSLANYLEETQHF. The chain recombines TRBV7-9 with TRBJ2-5; unclear D gene. CDR3 length: 15 amino acids. Germline CDR1 and CDR2: SEHNR and FQNEAQ (reference sequence).

This clonotype was seen repeatedly, ten times or more. The V gene is TRBV6-5, the J gene TRBJ1-2; weak D call: TRBD1 (5 bases). Looked up from germline, CDR1 is MNHEY and CDR2 is SVGAGI. V shed 5 bases and J shed 1 base, with 14 bases lying between them. The length of the CDR3 is 15 residues. The CDR3 loop reads CASSHRFGGNYGYTF. DNA for the CDR3: TGTGCCAGCAGTCACCGATTTGGGGGTAACTATGGCTACACCTTC.

This clonotype is deemed medium-sized (0.01 to 0.1%). The chain is built from TRBV7-2 and TRBJ2-7; D is unclear. Trimming cost V 5 bases and J 2 bases, with 13 bases left between them. Germline V CDR1 and CDR2: SGHTA, FQGNSA. The CDR3 loop spans 14 amino acids. The CDR3 DNA follows: TGTGCCAGCAGCAGAAATGACATTGCCTACGAGCAGTACTTC. As protein: CASSRNDIAYEQYF. Looking up the rest from reference TRBV7-2 and TRBJ2-7 gives the full variable domain: GAGVSQSPSNKVTEKGKDVELRCDPISGHTALYWYRQSLGQGLEFLIYFQGNSAPDKSGLPSDRFSAERTGGSVSTLTIQRTQQEDSAVYLCASSRNDIAYEQYFGPGTRLTVT.

In this sample, this clonotype turned up a few times. The V gene is TRBV24-1, the J gene TRBJ2-3; 11 bases agree with TRBD2. Unmatched junction bases numbered 5, after V lost 0 bases and J lost 7 bases. CDR1 is KGHDR and CDR2 is SFDVKD in the germline V gene. This CDR3 is built from 16 residues. CDR3 bases: TGTGCCACCAGTGATTTGCCTAGCGGGGGGCCTTATACGCAGTATTTT. As protein: CATSDLPSGGPYTQYF.

As for this clonotype: At one boundary the junction diverges from the germline segment, which might be a read error. The chain couples TRBV5-1 to TRBJ1-3; D gene ambiguous. There are 14 residues in the CDR3. Germline values: CDR1 SGHRS, CDR2 YFSETQ. As DNA, the CDR3 is TGCGCCAGCAAGGCAGTACCTCCTGGAAACACCGTATATTTT. Encoded protein: CASKAVPPGNTVYF.

Only a few counts were recorded for this clonotype. The chain employs TRBV19 and TRBJ1-6; TRBD1 aligns across 11 bases. With 4 bases clipped from V and 10 bases from J, the junction kept 3 bases outside the gene matches. Germline CDR1 is LNHDA and CDR2 is SQIVND (reference sequence). The CDR3 has 14 amino acids. Here the CDR3 DNA reads TGTGCCAGTAGTACCGGGACAGGGGGATCACCCCTCCACTTT. This encodes CASSTGTGGSPLHF.

This clonotype was detected many times. A read error is possible here, since a much larger clone lies one base away. This sequence joins TRBV6-1 and TRBJ1-6; D gene unclear. In germline, CDR1 is MNHNS, CDR2 SASEGT. V was cut by 5 bases and J by 7 bases, with 15 bases left in between. The CDR3 runs 15 residues. The CDR3 nucleotides read TGTGCCAGCAGTCAAAGTAGTGGTGGAAATTCACCCCTCCACTTT. This codes for CASSQSSGGNSPLHF.

In this sample, this clonotype is medium-sized. V usage is TRBV4-2 and J usage is TRBJ2-1, with D hard to call. CDR3 length: 13 residues. Trimming pared 4 bases from V and 5 bases from J, leaving 9 bases between. Germline lookup yields CDR1 LGHNA and CDR2 YNFKEQ. CDR3 sequence (DNA): TGTGCCAGCAGCCGCAACTTCGACAATGAGCAGTTCTTC. This translates into CASSRNFDNEQFF.

This clonotype is termed medium-sized (0.01 to 0.1%). The chain joins TRBV4-1 to TRBJ1-2; D is ambiguous. Germline CDR1 is MGHRA and CDR2 is YSYEKL. Trimming stripped 5 bases from V and 5 bases from J, with 6 bases between. The CDR3 consists of 11 residues. CDR3 sequence reads: CASSSDYGYTF. The CDR3 DNA reads TGCGCCAGCAGCTCTGATTATGGCTACACCTTC.

By sample share, this clonotype is medium-sized. This sequence joins TRBV9 and TRBJ1-3; TRBD1 aligns across 10 bases. J gave up 0 bases and V 4 bases, and 13 bases lay outside the gene matches. The CDR3 is 19 residues long. Germline values: CDR1 SGDLS, CDR2 YYNGEE. Here the CDR3 reads CASSIRDRGSQYSGNTIYF. The CDR3 DNA reads TGTGCCAGCAGCATCCGGGACAGGGGCTCCCAATACTCTGGAAACACCATATATTTT.

This CDR3 reads CASSFRSSAGNEQFF. The CDR3 bases are TGTGCCAGCAGCTTTAGGTCTAGCGCAGGGAATGAGCAGTTCTTC. The chain joins TRBV5-6 to TRBJ2-1; the D gene is possibly TRBD2 (6 bases). The V and J ends lost 2 bases and 7 bases respectively, with 16 bases between them. CDR3 size: 15 residues. Germline CDR1 and CDR2: SGHDT and YYEEEE. Drawing the rest from reference TRBV5-6 and TRBJ2-1, the complete variable domain is DAGVTQSPTHLIKTRGQQVTLRCSPKSGHDTVSWYQQALGQGPQFIFQYYEEEERQRGNFPDRFSGHQFPNYSSELNVNALLLGDSALYLCASSFRSSAGNEQFFGPGTRLTVL.

As for this clonotype: The CDR3 does not close with the conserved phenylalanine or tryptophan, likely indicating a read error. This chain joins TRBV18 and TRBJ1-2; D possibly corresponds to TRBD1 (5 bases). Trimming stripped 8 bases from V and 8 bases from J, with 15 bases between. The CDR3 extends over 12 amino acids. Germline V gene lookup returns CDR1 KGHSH and CDR2 LQKENI. CDR3 residues: CASAREGSGYTL. CDR3 in DNA: TGTGCCAGCGCCCGGGAGGGGAGCGGCTACACCCTC.

In this sample, this clonotype turned up many times. No conserved phenylalanine or tryptophan is present at the end of the CDR3, so a read error is the likely explanation. The CDR3 DNA reads TGTGCCAGCAGTGACCGGACAGGGAGGAGGCAGCCCCAGCATTCT. Residues: CASSDRTGRRQPQHS. V usage is TRBV6-1 and J usage is TRBJ1-5, with TRBD1 matching over 8 bases. The CDR3 is 15 amino acids. Germline-derived CDR1 and CDR2 are MNHNS and SASEGT. V lost 3 bases and J lost 7; bases outside the gene matches: 8.

With regard to this clonotype: Here the CDR3 omits its conserved ending phenylalanine or tryptophan, so a read error is the likely source. The rearrangement uses TRBV7-2 and TRBJ1-3; D remains unclear. Trimming pared 5 bases from V and 8 bases from J, leaving 16 bases between. This CDR3 spans 14 amino acids. Per the germline V gene, CDR1 is SGHTA and CDR2 is FQGNSA. The CDR3 region has the DNA TGTGCCAGCAGCAGGGATCACTATGGCTACACCATATATCTT. Amino acids: CASSRDHYGYTIYL.